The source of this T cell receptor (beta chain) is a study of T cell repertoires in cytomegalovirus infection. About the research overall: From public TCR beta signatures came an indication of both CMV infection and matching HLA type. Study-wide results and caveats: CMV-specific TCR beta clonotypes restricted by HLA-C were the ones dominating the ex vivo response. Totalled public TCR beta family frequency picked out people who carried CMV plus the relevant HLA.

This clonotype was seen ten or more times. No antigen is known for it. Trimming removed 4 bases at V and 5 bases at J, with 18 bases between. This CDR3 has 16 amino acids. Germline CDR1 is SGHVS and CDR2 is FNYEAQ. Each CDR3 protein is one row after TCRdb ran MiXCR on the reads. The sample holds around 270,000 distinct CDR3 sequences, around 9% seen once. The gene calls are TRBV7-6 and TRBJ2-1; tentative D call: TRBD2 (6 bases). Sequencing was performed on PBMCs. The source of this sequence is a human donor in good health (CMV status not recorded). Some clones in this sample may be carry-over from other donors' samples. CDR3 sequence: CASSSARGGYDNEQFF. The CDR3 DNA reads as TGTGCCAGCAGCTCCGCCCGGGGAGGCTATGACAATGAGCAGTTCTTC. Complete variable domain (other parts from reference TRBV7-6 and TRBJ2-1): GAGVSQSPRYKVTKRGQDVALRCDPISGHVSLYWYRQALGQGPEFLTYFNYEAQQDKSGLPNDRFSAERPEGSISTLTIQRTEQRDSAMYRCASSSARGGYDNEQFFGPGTRLTVL.